This T cell receptor beta chain was identified during a study of siplizumab effects on memory and regulatory T cells. Clones were sequenced by immunoSEQ multiplex PCR, and TCRdb holds only the in-frame ones, with some missing. This repertoire shows about 85,000 clones, approximately 95% found once; its top ten account for approximately 17%. The CDR3 spans 15 residues. Trimming left V 5 bases short and J 1 base short, with 9 bases between. The TCR originated in a human donor in good health. V gene TRBV6-7 combines with J gene TRBJ2-6; D is possibly TRBD1 (5 bases). TRBV6-7 is placed among ORFs of uncertain function. Sequencing input: CD8+ T cells sorted from blood. CDR3 sequence reads: CASSQGSSGANVLTF. Here the CDR3 DNA reads TGTGCCAGCAGTCAGGGCAGTTCTGGGGCCAACGTCCTGACTTTC.